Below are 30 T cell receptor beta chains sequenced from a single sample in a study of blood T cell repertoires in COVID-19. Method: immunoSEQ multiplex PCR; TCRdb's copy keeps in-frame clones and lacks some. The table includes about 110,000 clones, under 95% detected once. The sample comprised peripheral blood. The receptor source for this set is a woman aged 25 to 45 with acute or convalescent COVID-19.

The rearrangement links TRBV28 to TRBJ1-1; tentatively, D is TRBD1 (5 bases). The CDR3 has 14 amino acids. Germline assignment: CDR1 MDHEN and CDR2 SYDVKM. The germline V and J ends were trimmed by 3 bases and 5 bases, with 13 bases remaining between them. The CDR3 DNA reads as TGTGCCAGCAGTTTGATACAGGTTGGGACTGAAGCTTTCTTT. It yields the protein CASSLIQVGTEAFF. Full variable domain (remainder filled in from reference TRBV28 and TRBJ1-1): DVKVTQSSRYLVKRTGEKVFLECVQDMDHENMFWYRQDPGLGLRLIYFSYDVKMKEKGDIPEGYSVSREKKERFSLILESASTNQTSMYLCASSLIQVGTEAFFGQGTRLTVV.

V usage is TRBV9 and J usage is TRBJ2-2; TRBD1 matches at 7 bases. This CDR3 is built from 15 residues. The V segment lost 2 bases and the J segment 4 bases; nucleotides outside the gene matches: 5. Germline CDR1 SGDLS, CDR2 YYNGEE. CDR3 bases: TGTGCCAGCAGCGTCCGGGACAGTGGCACCGGGGAGCTGTTTTTT. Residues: CASSVRDSGTGELFF.

The CDR3 is CSASNQGNQPQHF. CDR3 DNA: TGCAGTGCTAGTAACCAGGGGAATCAGCCCCAGCATTTT. J is TRBJ1-5 and V is TRBV20-1; D perhaps matches TRBD1 (6 bases). Per the germline V gene, CDR1 is DFQATT and CDR2 is SNEGSKA (reference sequence). CDR3 length: 13 amino acids. V was trimmed by 3 bases and J by 4 bases, leaving 10 bases between them.

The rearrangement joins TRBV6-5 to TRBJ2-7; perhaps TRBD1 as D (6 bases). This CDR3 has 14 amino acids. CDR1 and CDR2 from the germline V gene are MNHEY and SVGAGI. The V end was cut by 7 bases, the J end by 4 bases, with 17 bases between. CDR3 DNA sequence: TGTGCCAGCACCAAGAGGGACATGATTTACGAGCAGTACTTC. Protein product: CASTKRDMIYEQYF.

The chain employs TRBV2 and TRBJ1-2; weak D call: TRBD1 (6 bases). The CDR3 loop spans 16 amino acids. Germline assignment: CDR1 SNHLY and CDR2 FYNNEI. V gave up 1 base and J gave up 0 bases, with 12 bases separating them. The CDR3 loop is CASSEDREGPNYGYTF. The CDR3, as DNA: TGTGCCAGCAGTGAAGACAGGGAGGGGCCTAACTATGGCTACACCTTC.

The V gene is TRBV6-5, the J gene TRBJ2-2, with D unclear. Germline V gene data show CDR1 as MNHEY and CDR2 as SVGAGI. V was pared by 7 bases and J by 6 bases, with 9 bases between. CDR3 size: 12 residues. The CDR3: CASKLPAGELFF. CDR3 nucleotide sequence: TGTGCCAGCAAACTACCGGCCGGGGAGCTGTTTTTT.

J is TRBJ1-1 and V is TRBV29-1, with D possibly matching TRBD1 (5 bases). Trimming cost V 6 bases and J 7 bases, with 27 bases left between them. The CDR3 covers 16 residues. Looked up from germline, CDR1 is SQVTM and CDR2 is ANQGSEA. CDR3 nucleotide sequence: TGCAGCGTCGGTCTTGAGGCTACACCTTGGGGCATTGAAGCTTTCTTT. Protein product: CSVGLEATPWGIEAFF.

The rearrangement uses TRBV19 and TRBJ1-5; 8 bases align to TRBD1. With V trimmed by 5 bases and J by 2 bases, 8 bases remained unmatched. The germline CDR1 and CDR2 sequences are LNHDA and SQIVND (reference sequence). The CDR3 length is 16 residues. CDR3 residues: CASSVTGVKGNQPQHF. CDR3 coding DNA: TGTGCCAGTAGTGTGACAGGGGTCAAAGGCAATCAGCCCCAGCATTTT.

In nucleotides, the CDR3 is TGTGCCAGCAGCGTACAGGTTTATAGCAATCAGCCCCAGCATTTT. Protein: CASSVQVYSNQPQHF. The chain has TRBV7-9 and TRBJ1-5; tentative D call: TRBD1 (5 bases). The V gene's germline CDR1 is SEHNR and CDR2 FQNEAQ (reference sequence). Trimming pared 5 bases from V and 0 bases from J, leaving 11 bases between. The CDR3 has 15 residues.

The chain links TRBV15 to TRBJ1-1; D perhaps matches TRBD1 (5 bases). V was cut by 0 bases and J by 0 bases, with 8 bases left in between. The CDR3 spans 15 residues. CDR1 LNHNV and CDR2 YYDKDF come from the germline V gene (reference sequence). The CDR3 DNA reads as TGTGCCACCAGCAGAGATCGGGGGGTGAACACTGAAGCTTTCTTT. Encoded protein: CATSRDRGVNTEAFF.

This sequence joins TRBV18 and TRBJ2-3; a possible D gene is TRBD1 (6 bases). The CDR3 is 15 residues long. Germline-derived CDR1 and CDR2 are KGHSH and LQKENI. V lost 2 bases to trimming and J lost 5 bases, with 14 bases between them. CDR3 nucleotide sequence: TGTGCCAGCTCACCATACAGGGCATCGGAAGATACGCAGTATTTT. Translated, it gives CASSPYRASEDTQYF. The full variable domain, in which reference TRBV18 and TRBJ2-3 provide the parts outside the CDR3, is NAGVMQNPRHLVRRRGQEARLRCSPMKGHSHVYWYRQLPEEGLKFMVYLQKENIIDESGMPKERFSAEFPKEGPSILRIQQVVRGDSAAYFCASSPYRASEDTQYFGPGTRLTVL.

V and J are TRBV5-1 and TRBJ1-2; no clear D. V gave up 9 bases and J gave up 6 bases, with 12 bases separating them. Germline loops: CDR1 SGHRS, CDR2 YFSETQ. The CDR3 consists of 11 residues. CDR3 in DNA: TGCGCCACCAGGACCGAGGATGGCTACACCTTC. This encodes CATRTEDGYTF.

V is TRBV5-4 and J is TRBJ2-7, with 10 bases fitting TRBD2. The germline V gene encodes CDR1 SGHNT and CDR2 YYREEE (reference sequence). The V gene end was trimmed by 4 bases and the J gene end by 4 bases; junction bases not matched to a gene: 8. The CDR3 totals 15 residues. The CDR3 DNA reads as TGTGCCAGCAGCCGAGCGGGAGGGAAGACTTACGAGCAGTACTTC. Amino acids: CASSRAGGKTYEQYF.

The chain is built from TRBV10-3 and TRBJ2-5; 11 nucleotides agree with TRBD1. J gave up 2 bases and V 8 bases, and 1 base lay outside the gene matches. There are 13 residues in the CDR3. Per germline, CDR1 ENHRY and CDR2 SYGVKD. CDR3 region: CAIGDRGQETQYF. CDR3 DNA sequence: TGTGCCATCGGGGACAGGGGGCAAGAGACCCAGTACTTC.

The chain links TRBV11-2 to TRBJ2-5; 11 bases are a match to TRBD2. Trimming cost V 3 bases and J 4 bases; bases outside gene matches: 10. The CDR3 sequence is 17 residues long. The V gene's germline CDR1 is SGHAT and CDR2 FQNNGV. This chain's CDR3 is CASSFHSGGVLGETQYF. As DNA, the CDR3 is TGTGCCAGCAGCTTCCATAGCGGGGGGGTATTAGGAGAGACCCAGTACTTC.

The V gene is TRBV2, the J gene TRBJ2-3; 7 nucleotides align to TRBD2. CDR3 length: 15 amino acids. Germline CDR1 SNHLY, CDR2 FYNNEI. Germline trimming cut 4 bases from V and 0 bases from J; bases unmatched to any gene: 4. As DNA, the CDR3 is TGTGCCAGCAGTGCTGTCGGGGGGAGCACAGATACGCAGTATTTT. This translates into CASSAVGGSTDTQYF. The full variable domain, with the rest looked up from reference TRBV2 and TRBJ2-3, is EPEVTQTPSHQVTQMGQEVILRCVPISNHLYFYWYRQILGQKVEFLVSFYNNEISEKSEIFDDQFSVERPDGSNFTLKIRSTKLEDSAMYFCASSAVGGSTDTQYFGPGTRLTVL.

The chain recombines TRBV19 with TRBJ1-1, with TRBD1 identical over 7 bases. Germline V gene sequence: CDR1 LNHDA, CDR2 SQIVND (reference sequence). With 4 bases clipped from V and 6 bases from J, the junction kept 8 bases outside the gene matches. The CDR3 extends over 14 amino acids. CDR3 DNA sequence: TGTGCCAGTAGTACCCCGACAGGGACCCCTGAAGCTTTCTTT. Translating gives CASSTPTGTPEAFF.

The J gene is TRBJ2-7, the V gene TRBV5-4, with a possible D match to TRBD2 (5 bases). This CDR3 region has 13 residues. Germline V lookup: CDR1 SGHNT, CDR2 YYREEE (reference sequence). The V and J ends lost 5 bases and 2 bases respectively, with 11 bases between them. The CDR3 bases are TGTGCCAGCAGTGGTCGGGAAACCTACGAGCAGTACTTC. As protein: CASSGRETYEQYF.

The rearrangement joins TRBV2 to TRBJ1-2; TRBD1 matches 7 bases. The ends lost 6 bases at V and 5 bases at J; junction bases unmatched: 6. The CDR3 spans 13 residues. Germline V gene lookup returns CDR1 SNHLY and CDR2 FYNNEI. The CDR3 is CASSVDRRYGYTF. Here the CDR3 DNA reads TGTGCCAGCAGCGTGGACAGGAGATATGGCTACACCTTC.

The CDR3 bases are TGTGCCAGCAGCCAAGGGACTAGCGGGAGAATAGATACGCAGTATTTT. This translates into CASSQGTSGRIDTQYF. The gene calls are TRBV3-1 (or the pseudogene TRBV3-2) and TRBJ2-3, with 13 positions matching TRBD2. V lost 1 base to trimming and J lost 5 bases; unmatched junction nucleotides: 3. The CDR3 covers 16 residues. Germline CDR1 and CDR2: LGHDT and YNNKEL (reference sequence).

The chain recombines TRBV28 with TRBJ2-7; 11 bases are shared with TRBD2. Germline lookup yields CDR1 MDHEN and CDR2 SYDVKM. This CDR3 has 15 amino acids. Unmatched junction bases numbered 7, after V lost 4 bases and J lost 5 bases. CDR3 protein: CASSSLSGRAHEQYF. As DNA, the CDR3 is TGTGCCAGCAGTTCCCTTAGCGGGAGGGCACACGAGCAGTACTTC. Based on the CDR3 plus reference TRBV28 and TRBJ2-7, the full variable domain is DVKVTQSSRYLVKRTGEKVFLECVQDMDHENMFWYRQDPGLGLRLIYFSYDVKMKEKGDIPEGYSVSREKKERFSLILESASTNQTSMYLCASSSLSGRAHEQYFGPGTRLTVT.

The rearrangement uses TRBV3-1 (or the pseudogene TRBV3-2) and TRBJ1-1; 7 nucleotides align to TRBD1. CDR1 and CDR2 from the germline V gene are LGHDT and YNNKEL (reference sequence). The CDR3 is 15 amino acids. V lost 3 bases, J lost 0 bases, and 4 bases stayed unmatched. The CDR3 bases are TGTGCCAGCAGCCACAGGGACAGAATGAACACTGAAGCTTTCTTT. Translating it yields CASSHRDRMNTEAFF.

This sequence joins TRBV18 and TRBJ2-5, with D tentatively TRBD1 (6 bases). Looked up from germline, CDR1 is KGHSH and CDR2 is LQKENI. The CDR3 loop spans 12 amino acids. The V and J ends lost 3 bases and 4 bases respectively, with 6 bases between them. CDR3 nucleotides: TGTGCCAGCTCACCGGGGGCAGAGACCCAGTACTTC. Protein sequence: CASSPGAETQYF.

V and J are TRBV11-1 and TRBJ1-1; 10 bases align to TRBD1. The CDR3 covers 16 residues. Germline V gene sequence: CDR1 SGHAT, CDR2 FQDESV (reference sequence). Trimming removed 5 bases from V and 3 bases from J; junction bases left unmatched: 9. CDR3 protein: CASSHGQGVMDTEAFF. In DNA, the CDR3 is TGTGCCAGCAGCCACGGACAGGGGGTTATGGACACTGAAGCTTTCTTT.

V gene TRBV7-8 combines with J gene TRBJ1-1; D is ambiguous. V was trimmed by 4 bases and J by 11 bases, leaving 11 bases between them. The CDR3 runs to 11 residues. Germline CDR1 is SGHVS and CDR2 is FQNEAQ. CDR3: CASSSLAGAFF. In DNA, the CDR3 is TGTGCCAGCAGCTCCCTTGCGGGCGCTTTCTTT.

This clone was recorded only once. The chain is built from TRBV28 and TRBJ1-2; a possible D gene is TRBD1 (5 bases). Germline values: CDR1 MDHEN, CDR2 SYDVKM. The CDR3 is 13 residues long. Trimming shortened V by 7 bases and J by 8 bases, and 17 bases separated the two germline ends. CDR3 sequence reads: CASTLGGAGGYTF. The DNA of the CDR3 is TGTGCCAGCACCCTAGGAGGGGCCGGCGGCTACACCTTC.

Written as DNA, the CDR3 is TGTGCCAGCAGAACGGGAAGAGAGACCCAGTACTTC. Translation: CASRTGRETQYF. V is TRBV6-5 and J is TRBJ2-5, with D possibly being TRBD2 (5 bases). Trimming took 6 bases from V and 4 from J, leaving 9 bases between them. CDR3 length equals 12 residues. Germline V CDR1 and CDR2: MNHEY, SVGAGI.

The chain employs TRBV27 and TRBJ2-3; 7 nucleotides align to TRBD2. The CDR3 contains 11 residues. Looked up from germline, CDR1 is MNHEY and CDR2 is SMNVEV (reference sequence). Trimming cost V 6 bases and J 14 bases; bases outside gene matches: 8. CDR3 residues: CASRGGLVGYF. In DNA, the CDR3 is TGTGCCAGCAGGGGGGGGTTAGTGGGGTATTTT.

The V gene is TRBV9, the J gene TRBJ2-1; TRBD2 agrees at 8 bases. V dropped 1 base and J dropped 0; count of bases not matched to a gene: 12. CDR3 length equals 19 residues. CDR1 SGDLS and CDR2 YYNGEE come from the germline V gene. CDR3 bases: TGTGCCAGCAGCGTACCAGGACTAGCTGTACCTAGCTCCTACAATGAGCAGTTCTTC. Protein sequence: CASSVPGLAVPSSYNEQFF.

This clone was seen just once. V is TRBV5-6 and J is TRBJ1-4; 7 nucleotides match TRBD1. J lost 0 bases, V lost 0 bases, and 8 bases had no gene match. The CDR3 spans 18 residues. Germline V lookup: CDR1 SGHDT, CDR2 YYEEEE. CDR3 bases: TGTGCCAGCAGCTTGGATAGGGGGCCCCATGCAACTAATGAAAAACTGTTTTTT. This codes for CASSLDRGPHATNEKLFF.